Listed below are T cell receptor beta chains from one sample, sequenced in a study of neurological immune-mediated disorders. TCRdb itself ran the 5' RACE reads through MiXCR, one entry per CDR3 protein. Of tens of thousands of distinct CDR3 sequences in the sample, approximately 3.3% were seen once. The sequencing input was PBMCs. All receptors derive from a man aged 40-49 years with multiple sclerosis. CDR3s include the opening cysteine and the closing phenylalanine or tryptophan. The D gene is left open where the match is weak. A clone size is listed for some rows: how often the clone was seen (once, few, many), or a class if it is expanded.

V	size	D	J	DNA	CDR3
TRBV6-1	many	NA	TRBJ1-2	TGTGCCAGCAGTTGGGCGGGACAAGCAAACTATGGCTACACCTTC	CASSWAGQANYGYTF
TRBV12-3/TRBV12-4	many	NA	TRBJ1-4	TGTGCCAGCAGTTTAGGGCAGGGGAGTGAAAAACTGTTTTTT	CASSLGQGSEKLFF
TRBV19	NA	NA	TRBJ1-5	TGTGCCAGTAGTAGGGGAATACAGGGAAACAATCAGCCCCAGCATTTT	CASSRGIQGNNQPQHF
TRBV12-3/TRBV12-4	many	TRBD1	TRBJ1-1	TGTGCCAGCAGGAAGACAGGGATGAACACTGAAGCTTTCTTT	CASRKTGMNTEAFF
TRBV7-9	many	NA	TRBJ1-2	TGTGCCAGCAGCCGCGAGGGAGACTATGGCTACACCTTC	CASSREGDYGYTF
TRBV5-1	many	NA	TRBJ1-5	TGCGCCAGCAGCTTGGATCAGGGTTTGGGCCAGCCCCAGCATTTT	CASSLDQGLGQPQHF
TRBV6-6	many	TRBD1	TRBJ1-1	TGTGCCAGCAGTTACGGCAGGGGGGACACTGAAGCTTTCTTT	CASSYGRGDTEAFF
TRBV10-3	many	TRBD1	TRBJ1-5	TGTGCCATCAGTGGTAACAGGGGTGTGAGCAATCAGCCCCAGCATTTT	CAISGNRGVSNQPQHF
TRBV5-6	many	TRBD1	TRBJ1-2	TGTGCCAGCAGCTTGCAGGACAGGGTTTATGGCTACACCTTC	CASSLQDRVYGYTF
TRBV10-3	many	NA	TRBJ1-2	TGTGCCATCAGTGTGGACAGAGGTGGCTACACCTTC	CAISVDRGGYTF
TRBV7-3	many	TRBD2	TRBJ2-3	TGTGCCAGCAGCCAGACTAGCGGCGAATGGGATACGCAGTATTTT	CASSQTSGEWDTQYF